Listed here are 30 T cell receptor beta chains from one sample, sequenced in a study of CD8 T cells in ankylosing spondylitis. Each CDR3 protein is one row after TCRdb ran MiXCR on the 5' RACE reads. Of about 100,000 distinct CDR3 sequences listed, under 30% were seen once; the top ten hold about 12%. Sequenced sample: synovial fluid, either unsorted or a sorted T cell fraction (not recorded which). These receptors all stem from a male donor with ankylosing spondylitis.

The chain employs TRBV6-1 and TRBJ2-1; weak D call: TRBD1 (6 bases). Germline values: CDR1 MNHNS, CDR2 SASEGT. Trimming took off 9 bases at V and 0 bases at J, with 21 bases between the two ends. The length of the CDR3 is 17 residues. This CDR3 reads CASTGIAPPSSYNEQFF. The CDR3 nucleotides read TGTGCCAGTACAGGGATCGCGCCCCCGAGCTCCTACAATGAGCAGTTCTTC.

The CDR3 DNA is TGCAGTGCTACGCCCCAGCGGGACCGCGAGCAGTACTTC. This encodes CSATPQRDREQYF. This chain links TRBV20-1 with TRBJ2-7, with 7 nucleotides matching TRBD2. From germline, CDR1 is DFQATT and CDR2 SNEGSKA (reference sequence). The CDR3 totals 13 residues. The V gene end was trimmed by 4 bases and the J gene end by 6 bases; junction bases not matched to a gene: 9.

The chain couples TRBV12-3 or TRBV12-4 to TRBJ2-1, with 12 bases fitting TRBD2. The CDR3 length is 15 residues. Trimming took 6 bases from V and 9 from J; bases not matched to a gene: 9. The CDR3 bases are TGTGCCAGCAGCCTCCGGACTAGCGGGATCAGTGAGCAGTTCTTC. Translated, it gives CASSLRTSGISEQFF.

The chain links TRBV11-2 to TRBJ2-5, with D unresolved. This CDR3 spans 12 amino acids. The germline gives CDR1 SGHAT, CDR2 FQNNGV. V lost 4 bases and J 5 bases, leaving 8 bases between the germline ends. CDR3 in amino acids: CASSSSRETQYF. The CDR3 DNA follows: TGTGCCAGCAGCTCAAGTAGGGAGACCCAGTACTTC.

This clonotype occurred many times. The chain has TRBV19 and TRBJ2-4, with D perhaps matching TRBD2 (7 bases). The ends were cut back, 8 bases at V and 3 bases at J, with 14 bases in the middle. The CDR3 covers 14 residues. Germline V gene lookup returns CDR1 LNHDA and CDR2 SQIVND (reference sequence). CDR3 loop: CASAGGLGKNIQYF. For the CDR3, the DNA is TGTGCCAGTGCCGGGGGGCTTGGCAAAAACATTCAGTACTTC.

This clonotype was seen many times. The chain recombines TRBV25-1 with TRBJ2-5; perhaps TRBD2 as D (6 bases). V was clipped by 2 bases and J by 1 base, with 17 bases between them. Germline CDR1 and CDR2: MGHDK and SYGVNS. The CDR3 is made up of 17 amino acids. CDR3 protein: CASSEVYPLSGQETQYF. The CDR3, as DNA: TGTGCCAGCAGTGAAGTCTATCCCCTTAGCGGCCAAGAGACCCAGTACTTC.

This clonotype was seen repeatedly, ten times or more. This chain links TRBV7-2 with TRBJ2-1; TRBD2 matches at 8 bases. Per germline, CDR1 SGHTA and CDR2 FQGNSA. The CDR3 is 16 residues long. After removal of 5 bases from V and 8 bases from J, the junction contained 14 bases not matched to a gene. This CDR3 reads CASSRRLAGPSDEQFF. The DNA for the CDR3 is TGTGCCAGCAGCCGTCGTTTAGCGGGACCCTCGGATGAGCAGTTCTTC.

This clonotype came up many times. V is TRBV10-2 and J is TRBJ2-6; D is unclear. The ends were cut back, 3 bases at V and 0 bases at J, with 15 bases in the middle. There are 18 residues in the CDR3. Germline V CDR1 and CDR2: WSHSY, SAAADI. This chain's CDR3 is CASSDKTGPFSGANVLTF. The CDR3 bases are TGCGCCAGCAGTGATAAGACCGGCCCCTTCTCTGGGGCCAACGTCCTGACTTTC.

This clonotype was counted only a few times. The V and J genes are TRBV2 and TRBJ2-5, with TRBD1 identical over 7 bases. Germline V gene lookup returns CDR1 SNHLY and CDR2 FYNNEI. The CDR3 length is 13 residues. V was pared by 4 bases and J by 6 bases, with 5 bases of the junction left unmatched. CDR3 loop: CASSVGQRQTQYF. CDR3 DNA sequence: TGTGCCAGCAGTGTGGGACAGCGGCAGACCCAGTACTTC.

Only a few counts were recorded for this clonotype. The rearrangement joins TRBV2 to TRBJ1-2; a possible D gene is TRBD1 (5 bases). The CDR3 spans 17 residues. Trimming took 5 bases from V and 3 from J, leaving 22 bases between them. Germline V gene sequence: CDR1 SNHLY, CDR2 FYNNEI. The CDR3 DNA follows: TGTGCCAGCAGTTCCAGGGAGTGGAGTTTTAGCGACTATGGCTACACCTTC. This translates into CASSSREWSFSDYGYTF.

The CDR3 DNA follows: TGCAGTGGCAGTAGCACCGACAGGTACACTGAAGCTTTCTTT. Translation: CSGSSTDRYTEAFF. This chain uses TRBV20-1 with TRBJ1-1; the D gene is possibly TRBD1 (6 bases). The V end was cut by 7 bases, the J end by 3 bases, with 18 bases between. The CDR3 sequence is 14 residues long. Germline lookup yields CDR1 DFQATT and CDR2 SNEGSKA (reference sequence).

The genes are TRBV25-1 and TRBJ1-1; tentative D call: TRBD1 (6 bases). CDR1 MGHDK and CDR2 SYGVNS come from the germline V gene. Trimming took off 6 bases at V and 1 base at J, with 12 bases between the two ends. The length of the CDR3 is 14 residues. DNA for the CDR3: TGTGCCAGCAGGACAGGACAGCAGAACACTGAAGCTTTCTTT. Translation: CASRTGQQNTEAFF.

This chain joins TRBV30 and TRBJ2-7; D possibly matches TRBD1 or TRBD2 (5 bases each). Trimming cost V 2 bases and J 6 bases, with 14 bases left between them. Germline V gene data show CDR1 as GTSNPN and CDR2 as SVGIG (reference sequence). The CDR3 loop spans 13 amino acids. CDR3 coding DNA: TGTGCCTGGAGTCCCGGAGGTGGGGGCGAGCAGTACTTC. This codes for CAWSPGGGGEQYF.

The chain has TRBV7-9 and TRBJ2-2; 11 bases fit TRBD2. Germline V gene data show CDR1 as SEHNR and CDR2 as FQNEAQ (reference sequence). This CDR3 has 16 residues. J was trimmed by 7 bases and V by 5 bases; bases with no gene match: 9. The CDR3 spells CASSTSGSRDIGELFF. CDR3 coding DNA: TGTGCCAGCAGCACTAGCGGGAGCCGAGACATCGGGGAGCTGTTTTTT.

This clonotype was observed a handful of times. The V and J genes are TRBV20-1 and TRBJ1-1, with D perhaps matching TRBD1 (5 bases). Germline-derived CDR1 and CDR2 are DFQATT and SNEGSKA (reference sequence). V was trimmed by 5 bases and J by 3 bases, leaving 13 bases between them. The CDR3 totals 13 residues. CDR3 nucleotide sequence: TGCAGTGCTGGGGGGTGGGGAGACACTGAAGCTTTCTTT. It yields the protein CSAGGWGDTEAFF.

The chain has TRBV4-1 and TRBJ2-1; D is possibly TRBD1 (5 bases). The CDR3 loop spans 17 amino acids. V lost 3 bases to trimming and J lost 6 bases, with 21 bases between them. Germline V gene sequence: CDR1 MGHRA, CDR2 YSYEKL. The CDR3 reads CASSQILGARVRNEQFF. CDR3 DNA sequence: TGCGCCAGCAGCCAGATTTTAGGGGCCAGGGTTCGCAATGAGCAGTTCTTC.

The table lists this clonotype with a few counts. V and J are TRBV10-3 and TRBJ2-3; unclear D gene. This CDR3 spans 12 amino acids. In germline, CDR1 is ENHRY, CDR2 SYGVKD. V lost 3 bases and J 6 bases, leaving 7 bases between the germline ends. The CDR3 nucleotides read TGTGCCATCAGTGAAGGATCGGATACGCAGTATTTT. Amino acids: CAISEGSDTQYF.

The V gene is TRBV5-1, the J gene TRBJ1-1, with D unclear. This CDR3 is built from 15 residues. Germline V gives CDR1 SGHRS, CDR2 YFSETQ. Trimming took 4 bases from V and 8 from J, leaving 21 bases between them. CDR3 in amino acids: CASSRTPDGGIEAFF. The CDR3 DNA is TGCGCCAGCAGCCGTACCCCGGACGGAGGAATCGAAGCTTTCTTT.

This clonotype was detected only a few times. V is TRBV12-3 or TRBV12-4 and J is TRBJ1-4, with D tentatively TRBD1 (6 bases). Trimming took 6 bases from V and 4 from J, leaving 15 bases between them. The CDR3 consists of 15 residues. The CDR3 protein is CASSTKTGRNEKLFF. In DNA form, the CDR3 reads TGTGCCAGCAGCACCAAGACAGGCCGTAATGAAAAACTGTTTTTT.

The chain recombines TRBV12-5 with TRBJ1-5; TRBD1 agrees at 7 bases. V lost 7 bases, J lost 4 bases, and 10 bases stayed unmatched. CDR1 LGHNT and CDR2 FRNRAP come from the germline V gene. The CDR3 has 15 amino acids. The CDR3 DNA is TGTGCTAGTGTTCCGATGGGACAGCCGAATCAGCCCCAGCATTTT. The encoded protein is CASVPMGQPNQPQHF.

This clonotype has just a few counts. V is TRBV15 and J is TRBJ1-5; D might be TRBD1 (6 bases). V was shortened by 7 bases and J by 4 bases, with 20 bases between the two germline ends. Germline V gene sequence: CDR1 LNHNV, CDR2 YYDKDF (reference sequence). The CDR3 consists of 16 residues. CDR3 coding DNA: TGTGCCACCACCTCGAAAGGAGGGGGGGCGAATCAGCCCCAGCATTTT. Protein: CATTSKGGGANQPQHF. The whole variable domain, remainder taken from reference TRBV15 and TRBJ1-5, is DAMVIQNPRYQVTQFGKPVTLSCSQTLNHNVMYWYQQKSSQAPKLLFHYYDKDFNNEADTPDNFQSRRPNTSFCFLDIRSPGLGDTAMYLCATTSKGGGANQPQHFGDGTRLSIL.

The chain joins TRBV18 to TRBJ2-3, with 7 bases aligning to TRBD1. This CDR3 contains 15 residues. The V gene's germline CDR1 is KGHSH and CDR2 LQKENI. V lost 5 bases and J lost 0; bases outside the gene matches: 5. The CDR3 loop is CASSGTATSTDTQYF. The CDR3 DNA follows: TGTGCCAGCTCAGGGACAGCCACTAGCACAGATACGCAGTATTTT.

There are a few counts of this clonotype. The rearrangement links TRBV7-9 to TRBJ2-1; the D gene is possibly TRBD1 (5 bases). V was clipped by 11 bases and J by 10 bases, with 18 bases between them. The germline V gene has CDR1 SEHNR and CDR2 FQNEAQ (reference sequence). This CDR3 contains 12 residues. The CDR3 DNA is TGTGCCGCCCGACAGAAGGGTGGCGAGCAGTTCTTC. This sequence encodes CAARQKGGEQFF.

The chain uses TRBV6-6 and TRBJ1-1; no firm D call. In germline, CDR1 is MNHNY, CDR2 SVGAGI (reference sequence). The V and J ends lost 0 bases and 7 bases respectively, with 6 bases between them. There are 12 residues in the CDR3. The DNA for the CDR3 is TGTGCCAGCAGTTACTCGACCGGTGAAGCTTTCTTT. Its translation is CASSYSTGEAFF.

The rearrangement uses TRBV15 and TRBJ1-1; D gene uncertain. The V end lost 2 bases, the J end lost 10 bases, and 8 bases lay between the germline ends. The germline gives CDR1 LNHNV, CDR2 YYDKDF (reference sequence). The length of the CDR3 is 11 residues. The CDR3 protein is CATSRSPRAFF. CDR3 nucleotides: TGTGCCACCAGCAGATCCCCGAGAGCTTTCTTT.

This clonotype showed up just a few times. The chain employs TRBV6-2 or TRBV6-3 and TRBJ1-5, with 9 nucleotides matching TRBD1. Germline V gene lookup returns CDR1 MNHEY and CDR2 SVGEGT. After removal of 1 base from V and 3 bases from J, the junction contained 10 bases not matched to a gene. CDR3 length: 18 residues. The CDR3 DNA follows: TGTGCCAGCAGTTACTGGGGAGCGGACAGGGGTGTCAATCAGCCCCAGCATTTT. Residues: CASSYWGADRGVNQPQHF.

V and J are TRBV20-1 and TRBJ2-5, with TRBD2 identical over 14 bases. V lost 4 bases and J lost 5; bases outside the gene matches: 6. Looked up from germline, CDR1 is DFQATT and CDR2 is SNEGSKA (reference sequence). CDR3 length: 15 amino acids. The chain's CDR3 is CSATTSGRGGETQYF. Written as DNA, the CDR3 is TGCAGTGCTACGACTAGCGGGAGGGGCGGTGAGACCCAGTACTTC.

The sample holds a few counts of this clonotype. One junction end does not reproduce the germline sequence, and a read error may be involved. The chain is built from TRBV12-3 or TRBV12-4 and TRBJ2-1; no clear D gene. CDR3 length equals 12 residues. The CDR3 DNA reads as TGTGCCAGCAGTCCGGACCTTGGGAATTCTATCTTC. Translated, it gives CASSPDLGNSIF.

The chain is built from TRBV20-1 and TRBJ2-1, with 11 bases matching TRBD2. The CDR3 length is 13 residues. Germline V gives CDR1 DFQATT, CDR2 SNEGSKA (reference sequence). This CDR3 reads CSADSGRDNEQFF. The CDR3 coding sequence is TGCAGCGCGGATAGCGGGAGGGATAATGAGCAGTTCTTC.

The chain joins TRBV10-3 to TRBJ2-7; no firm D call. Germline CDR1 and CDR2: ENHRY and SYGVKD. The V end was cut by 4 bases, the J end by 6 bases, with 10 bases between. This CDR3 has 12 residues. The CDR3 is CAISVEQSEQYF. In DNA form, the CDR3 reads TGTGCCATCAGTGTAGAACAGTCCGAGCAGTACTTC.